What follows describes a single TCR beta chain. The data derive from a study of identical twins. TCRdb re-derived calls from the 5' RACE reads in MiXCR, one entry per CDR3 protein. Of some 1,600,000 distinct CDR3 sequences listed, about 32% are singletons. The receptor was isolated from a newborn girl in good health. The sequenced sample was cord blood.

The CDR3, as DNA: TGTGCTAGTGGTTTGGTGGACAATGAGCAGTACTTC. Its translation is CASGLVDNEQYF. The rearrangement joins TRBV12-5 to TRBJ2-7, with D maybe TRBD1 (5 bases). Germline-derived CDR1 and CDR2 are LGHNT and FRNRAP. The CDR3 has 12 residues. Deletions cut 0 bases from V and 7 bases from J, with 7 bases between.